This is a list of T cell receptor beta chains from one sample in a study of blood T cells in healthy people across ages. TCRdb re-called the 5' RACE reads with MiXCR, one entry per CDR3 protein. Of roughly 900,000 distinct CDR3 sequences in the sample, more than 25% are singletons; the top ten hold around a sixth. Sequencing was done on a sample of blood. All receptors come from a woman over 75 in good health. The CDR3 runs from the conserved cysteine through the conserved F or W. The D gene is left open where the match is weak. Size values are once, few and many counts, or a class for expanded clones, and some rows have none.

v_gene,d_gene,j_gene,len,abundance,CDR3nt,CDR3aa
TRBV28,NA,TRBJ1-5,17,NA,TGTGCCAGCGGATTATTGGACAGCGCCTATAGCAATCAGCCCCAGCATTTT,CASGLLDSAYSNQPQHF
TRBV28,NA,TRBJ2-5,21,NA,TGTGCCAGCAGCTGTCTCTGGGGGTTCGAATCGGGGAATCCCCAGGGTGAGACCCAGTACTTC,CASSCLWGFESGNPQGETQYF
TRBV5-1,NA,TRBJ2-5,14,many,TGCGCCAGCAGCTTGGGGGGGATCTACGAGACCCAGTACTTC,CASSLGGIYETQYF
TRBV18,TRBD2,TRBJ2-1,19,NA,TGTGCCAGCTCACCCAGACTAGCGGGGGTACGCAGCTCCTACAATGAGCAGTTCTTC,CASSPRLAGVRSSYNEQFF
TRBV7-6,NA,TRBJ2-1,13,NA,TGTGCCACTGGGGTTAGCTCCTACAATGAGCAGTTCTTC,CATGVSSYNEQFF
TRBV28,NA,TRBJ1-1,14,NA,TGTGCCAGCAGGGTAGGAGGAGTCAACACTGAAGCTTTCTTT,CASRVGGVNTEAFF
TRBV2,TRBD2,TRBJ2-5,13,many,TGTGCCAGCGGGGGGGACTTAAAGAAGACCCAGTACTTC,CASGGDLKKTQYF
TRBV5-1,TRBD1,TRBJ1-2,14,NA,TGCGCCAGCGAAGCGACAGGGCAAGGGGATGGCTACACCTTC,CASEATGQGDGYTF
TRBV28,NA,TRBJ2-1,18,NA,TGTGCCAGCAGTAAAAGGTTTGGGCGGGGAAACTCCTACAATGAGCAGTTCTTC,CASSKRFGRGNSYNEQFF
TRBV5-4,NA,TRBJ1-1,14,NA,TGTGCCAGCAGCTTGGTGGGTATGGAGACTGAAGCTTTCTTT,CASSLVGMETEAFF
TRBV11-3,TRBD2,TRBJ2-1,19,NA,TGTGCCAGCAGCTCCCACTCGACTAGCGGGGCAGTTCGCGCAGAGACCCAGTTCTTC,CASSSHSTSGAVRAETQFF
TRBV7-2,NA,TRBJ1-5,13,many,TGTGCCAGCAGCTCTCTCAGGGGTCGCACCCAGCATTTT,CASSSLRGRTQHF
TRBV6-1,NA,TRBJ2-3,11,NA,TGTGCCAGCGAAGGTTTGAGGACGCAGTATTTT,CASEGLRTQYF
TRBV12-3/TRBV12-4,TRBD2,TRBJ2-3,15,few,TGTGCCAGCATTAGCGGGGGGGCCCTCACAGATACGCAGTATTTT,CASISGGALTDTQYF
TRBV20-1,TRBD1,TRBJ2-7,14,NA,TGCAGTGCTAGCCCCCGGGACAGGGTACCCGAGCAGTACTTC,CSASPRDRVPEQYF
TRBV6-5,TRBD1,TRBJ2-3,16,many,TGTGCCAGCAGTTACTCTCCGGGACAGGGGCCAGATACGCAGTATTTT,CASSYSPGQGPDTQYF
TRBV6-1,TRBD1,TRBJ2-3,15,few,TGTGCCAGCAGTGAACGGGGACAGAGCACAGATACGCAGTATTTT,CASSERGQSTDTQYF
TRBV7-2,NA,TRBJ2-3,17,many,TGTGCCAGCAGGACACTGCCAGGGTCAACTAGCACAGATACGCAGTATTTT,CASRTLPGSTSTDTQYF
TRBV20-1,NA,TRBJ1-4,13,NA,TGCAGTGCCAAGCTCAGGGCTGGGGAAAAACTGTTTTTT,CSAKLRAGEKLFF
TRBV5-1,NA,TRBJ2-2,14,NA,TGCGCCAGCAGGTTGCGGGGGACACCCGGGGAGCTGTTTTTT,CASRLRGTPGELFF
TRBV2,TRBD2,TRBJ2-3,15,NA,TGTGCCAGACAATATAGCGGGGGACTGGCAGATACGCAGTATTTT,CARQYSGGLADTQYF
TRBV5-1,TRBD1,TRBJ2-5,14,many,TGCGCCAGCAGGTTGGACAGGGTGGGAGAGACCCAGTACTTC,CASRLDRVGETQYF
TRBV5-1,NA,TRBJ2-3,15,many,TGCGCCAGCAGCTTGGGACTAATGCACACAGATACGCAGTATTTT,CASSLGLMHTDTQYF
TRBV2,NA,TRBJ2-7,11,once,TGTGCCAGCAGTGAAAGAGAGGCCCAGTACTTC,CASSEREAQYF
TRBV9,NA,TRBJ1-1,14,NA,TGTGCCAGCAGCGTCACCCCAGGGACCACTGAAGCTTTCTTT,CASSVTPGTTEAFF
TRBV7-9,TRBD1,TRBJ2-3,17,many,TGTGCCAGCAGCTTAGGCCGGGACAGGGGAAGCACAGATACGCAGTATTTT,CASSLGRDRGSTDTQYF
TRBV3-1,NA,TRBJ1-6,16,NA,TGTGCCAGCAGCATCACAGATCTCGGCCCTAATTCACCCCTCCACTTT,CASSITDLGPNSPLHF
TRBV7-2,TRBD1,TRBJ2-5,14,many,TGTGCCAGCAGGCGAACAGGGGTGGTAGAGACCCAGTACTTC,CASRRTGVVETQYF
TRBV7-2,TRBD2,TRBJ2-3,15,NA,TGTGTCAGCAGCTTCTCTAGCGGGGGAAGGACTACGCAGTATTTT,CVSSFSSGGRTTQYF
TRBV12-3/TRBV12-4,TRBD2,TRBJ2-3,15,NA,TGTGCCAGCAGTTTTAGCGGGGGGGACACAGATGCGCAGTATTTT,CASSFSGGDTDAQYF
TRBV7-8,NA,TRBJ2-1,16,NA,TGTGCCAGCAGCTTACTCAGGACTGGGCTGGGGAATGAGCAGTTCTTC,CASSLLRTGLGNEQFF
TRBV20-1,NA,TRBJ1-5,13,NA,TGCAGTGCCCGAGCTAGGGGCAATCAGCTCCAGCATTTT,CSARARGNQLQHF
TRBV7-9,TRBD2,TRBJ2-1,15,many,TGTGCCAGCAGCCACATAGCGGGGGGTGGCGATGAGCAGTTCTTC,CASSHIAGGGDEQFF
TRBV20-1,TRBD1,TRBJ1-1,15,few,TGCAGTGCACGCGGGGGAGCAGGGGGGCGCACTGAAGCTTTCTTT,CSARGGAGGRTEAFF
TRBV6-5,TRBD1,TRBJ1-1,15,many,TGTGCCAGCAGTCCGTCGACAGGGTGGAACACTGAAGCTTTCTTT,CASSPSTGWNTEAFF
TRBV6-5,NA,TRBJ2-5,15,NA,TGTGCCAGCAGTTACCATACAGGGTCCGGCGAGACCCAGTACTTC,CASSYHTGSGETQYF
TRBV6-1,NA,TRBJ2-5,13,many,TGTGCCCATCTACCGGCAGCCGGAGAGACCCAGTACTTC,CAHLPAAGETQYF
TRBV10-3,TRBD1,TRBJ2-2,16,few,TGTGCCATCAGTAATTCCGGGACAGGGCTCACCGGGGAGCTGTTTTTT,CAISNSGTGLTGELFF
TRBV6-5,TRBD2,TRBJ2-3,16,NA,TGTGCCAGCAGTTACCCCGGACTAGCGACGTGGGATACGCAGTATTTT,CASSYPGLATWDTQYF
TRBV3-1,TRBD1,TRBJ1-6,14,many,TGTGCCAGCAGCCATCGGGACAGCAATTCACCCCTCCACTTT,CASSHRDSNSPLHF